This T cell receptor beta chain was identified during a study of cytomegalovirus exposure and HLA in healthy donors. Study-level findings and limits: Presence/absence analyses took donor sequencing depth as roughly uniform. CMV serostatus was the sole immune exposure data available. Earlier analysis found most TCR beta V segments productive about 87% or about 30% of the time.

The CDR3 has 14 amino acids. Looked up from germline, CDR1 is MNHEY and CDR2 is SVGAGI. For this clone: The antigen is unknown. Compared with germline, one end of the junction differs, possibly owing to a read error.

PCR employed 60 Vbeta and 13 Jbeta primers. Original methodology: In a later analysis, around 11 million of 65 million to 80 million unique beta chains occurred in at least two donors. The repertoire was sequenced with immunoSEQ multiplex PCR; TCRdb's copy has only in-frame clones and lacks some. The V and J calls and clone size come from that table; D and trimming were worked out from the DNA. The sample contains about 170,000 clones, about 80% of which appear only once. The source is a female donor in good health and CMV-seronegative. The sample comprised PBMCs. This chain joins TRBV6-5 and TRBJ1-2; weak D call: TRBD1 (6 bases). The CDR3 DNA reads TGTACCAGCACTCGGGACACCCAGACCTATGGCTACACCTTC. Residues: CTSTRDTQTYGYTF.